This T cell receptor (beta chain) came from a study of T cell repertoires in cytomegalovirus infection. At the level of the study: Both a matching HLA type and CMV infection were indicated by public TCR beta signatures.

General study results and limits: What dominated the ex vivo response were HLA-C-restricted CMV-specific TCR beta clonotypes. The study identified carriers of CMV plus the relevant HLA from cumulative public TCR beta family frequency.

This CDR3 region has 13 residues. The V and J ends lost 8 bases and 5 bases, in that order; junction bases with no gene match: 6. CDR1 and CDR2 (germline): SGHTA, FQGNSA. This clonotype was found a few times. Its antigen is as yet unknown. TCRdb reanalysed the reads using MiXCR and keeps one entry per CDR3 protein. The sample contains about 530,000 distinct CDR3 sequences, more than 20% of which appear only once. Sample: PBMCs. The source is a human donor in good health (CMV status not recorded). Some clones in this sample may be carry-over from other donors' samples. V and J are TRBV7-2 and TRBJ2-5, with 9 bases matching TRBD2. CDR3 sequence (DNA): TGTGCCAGCGGTAGCGGGAGTATGGAGACCCAGTACTTC. Its protein product is CASGSGSMETQYF.